This T cell receptor (beta chain) was profiled in a study of vaccination and CD4 T cells after COVID-19. Across the study: Two of the convalescents were Hispanic, and the group consisted of six males and four females. The authors exposed cells to overlapping spike peptides derived from SARS-CoV-2, HCoV-NL63, HCoV-OC43 and HCoV-229E.

Treatment: roughly 10-day PBMC culture with coronavirus spike peptide pools or control peptides (ViraFEST assay). Culture of around 2 million PBMCs per well took place with around 10 IU/ml IL-2 and about 10 ug/ml peptide pools. Regarding this clonotype: Antigen: not known.

There are 13 residues in the CDR3. The germline gives CDR1 MNHEY, CDR2 SVGAGI. The V gene lost 2 bases and the J gene lost 7 bases, with 9 bases spanning the gap. Sequencing of DNA taken from cultured CD4+ T cells relied on the Oncomine TCR Beta short-read assay. TCRdb passed the PCR reads through MiXCR, listing each CDR3 protein once. The sample carries around 10,000 distinct CDR3 sequences, 64% recorded once. Sequenced: CD4+ T cells from blood, cultured in vitro. The source is a human donor who had recovered from COVID-19. This rearrangement joins TRBV6-5 to TRBJ1-5; D might be TRBD1 (5 bases). The CDR3 sequence: CASSYAGGQPQHF. DNA of the CDR3: TGTGCCAGCAGTTACGCGGGGGGGCAGCCCCAGCATTTT.